The subject of this entry is one TCR beta chain. The clone's antigen remains unknown. There are no base qualities to consult, and no much larger clone falls within one base. The method behind the library was the immunoSEQ multiplex PCR assay. Entries here come from immuneACCESS through TCRdb and include only in-frame sequences with V and J called. Some clones fail to appear in such tables; in the studies checked, an unresolved V gene covers under half of the shortfall, and the cause of the remainder is unknown. This sample has tens of thousands of clones in its table, and 80% to 95% of those were observed once. The top ten clones comprise about 0.35% of the sample. This entry belongs to a study of technical replicates of blood from a handful of donors listed by TCRdb under 2017. The CDR1 and CDR2 encoded by the germline V gene are SGHTA and FQGTGA. Germline trimming amounts to 0 bases on V and 6 bases on J, with 5 as the count of junction bases outside the gene matches. The CDR3 goes from the cysteine to the phenylalanine over 16 residues. Just the 48-base CDR3 DNA is kept, in frame starting at base 1.

The sequenced material came from T cells isolated from PBMCs. The rearrangement joined TRBV7-3 to TRBJ2-2, with TRBD1 matching 9 junction bases. The sequence came from a human donor in good health. The CDR3 region has the sequence CASSLTWTGASGELFF. Here is the DNA: TGTGCCAGCAGCTTAACCTGGACAGGGGCATCCGGGGAGCTGTTTTTT.